This entry lists 16 T cell receptor beta chains sequenced from one sample in a study of cytomegalovirus exposure and HLA in healthy donors. 60 Vbeta and 13 Jbeta primers were used in PCR. The data were produced by immunoSEQ multiplex PCR, yet TCRdb's version contains in-frame clones alone and is incomplete. Altogether about 130,000 clones are present, 80% being singletons, with the ten largest covering 1%. The specimen was PBMCs. The receptor set was obtained from a human donor in good health.

The gene calls are TRBV5-4 and TRBJ1-6, with 7 bases matching TRBD1. J was trimmed by 7 bases and V by 3 bases; bases with no gene match: 16. Per germline, CDR1 SGHNT and CDR2 YYREEE (reference sequence). The CDR3 has 18 residues. The CDR3 bases are TGTGCCAGCAGCTCTCCCATGAATTCCGGGACAGCGAATTCACCCCTCCACTTT. This sequence encodes CASSSPMNSGTANSPLHF.

The V and J genes are TRBV18 and TRBJ1-1; maybe TRBD1 (5 bases). This CDR3 spans 15 amino acids. The V end was cut by 0 bases, the J end by 7 bases, with 15 bases between. Germline CDR1 reads KGHSH; CDR2 reads LQKENI. Here the CDR3 DNA reads TGTGCCAGCTCACCACCGGCAGGGAGGTCTCTTGAAGCTTTCTTT. Its protein product is CASSPPAGRSLEAFF.

The rearrangement uses TRBV2 and TRBJ2-5; TRBD1 matches 12 bases. CDR1 and CDR2 (germline): SNHLY, FYNNEI. J was trimmed by 4 bases and V by 9 bases; bases with no gene match: 6. The CDR3 loop spans 14 amino acids. CDR3: CARTGTGGAETQYF. DNA of the CDR3: TGTGCCAGGACCGGGACAGGGGGCGCAGAGACCCAGTACTTC.

In this sample, this clone turned up once. This chain connects TRBV6-6 to TRBJ2-6; weak D call: TRBD2 (5 bases). Looked up from germline, CDR1 is MNHNY and CDR2 is SVGAGI (reference sequence). The V end was cut by 8 bases, the J end by 4 bases, with 12 bases between. The CDR3 is 14 amino acids. Written as DNA, the CDR3 is TGTGCCAGCTATGACCGGAGGGGGGCCAACGTCCTGACTTTC. This sequence encodes CASYDRRGANVLTF.

The chain links TRBV6-4 to TRBJ1-1; weak D call: TRBD1 (6 bases). The CDR3 covers 14 residues. The V gene's germline CDR1 is MRHNA and CDR2 SNTAGT. The germline V and J ends were trimmed by 6 bases and 1 base, with 12 bases remaining between them. The CDR3 DNA sequence: TGTGCCAGCAGAACGGGGGGACAGAACACTGAAGCTTTCTTT. Protein sequence: CASRTGGQNTEAFF.

This clone was recorded once. J is TRBJ2-5 and V is TRBV5-6, with a tentative D call TRBD2 (6 bases). The germline V gene has CDR1 SGHDT and CDR2 YYEEEE. The germline V and J ends were trimmed by 4 bases and 11 bases, with 18 bases remaining between them. This CDR3 has 13 amino acids. CDR3 amino acids: CASSGGTDGEQYF. DNA of the CDR3: TGTGCCAGCAGCGGGGGGACCGACGGTGAGCAGTACTTC.

Turning to this clone: Different DNA sequences within this sample yield the same CDR3. The gene calls are TRBV5-1 and TRBJ1-6; unclear D gene. V shed 0 bases and J shed 3 bases, with 4 bases lying between them. This CDR3 region has 14 residues. CDR1 is SGHRS, CDR2 YFSETQ, per germline. The CDR3 spells CASSLDSYNSPLHF. CDR3 coding DNA: TGCGCCAGCAGCTTGGACAGCTATAATTCACCCCTCCACTTT.

The chain joins TRBV11-2 to TRBJ2-3; D gene ambiguous. The CDR3 has 18 residues. Germline V gene lookup returns CDR1 SGHAT and CDR2 FQNNGV. Trimming removed 1 base at V and 8 bases at J, with 25 bases between. The CDR3 protein is CASSLGRDPTITSTTQYF. The CDR3 DNA reads TGTGCCAGCAGCTTAGGTAGAGACCCAACTATCACATCTACTACGCAGTATTTT.

This chain joins TRBV19 and TRBJ2-3; the match to TRBD2 covers 8 bases. The CDR3 runs to 17 residues. CDR1 is LNHDA and CDR2 is SQIVND in the germline V gene (reference sequence). The V and J ends lost 4 bases and 0 bases, in that order; junction bases with no gene match: 9. Here the CDR3 reads CASSRALAGVSTDTQYF. In nucleotides, the CDR3 is TGTGCCAGTAGTAGGGCCCTAGCGGGTGTTAGCACAGATACGCAGTATTTT. The variable domain in full, completed from reference TRBV19 and TRBJ2-3, reads DGGITQSPKYLFRKEGQNVTLSCEQNLNHDAMYWYRQDPGQGLRLIYYSQIVNDFQKGDIAEGYSVSREKKESFPLTVTSAQKNPTAFYLCASSRALAGVSTDTQYFGPGTRLTVL.

CDR3 in amino acids: CASKIQGGSYNEQFF. CDR3 DNA: TGTGCCAGCAAGATACAGGGGGGATCCTACAATGAGCAGTTCTTC. V usage is TRBV6-5 and J usage is TRBJ2-1; 8 bases map to TRBD1. Germline CDR1 is MNHEY and CDR2 is SVGAGI. This CDR3 has 15 amino acids. The trim removed 7 bases at V and 1 base at J, leaving 6 bases unmatched.

V is TRBV28 and J is TRBJ2-7, with 10 nucleotides matching TRBD2. The J segment lost 7 bases and the V segment lost 1 base, leaving 7 bases of the junction unmatched. This CDR3 region has 15 residues. Germline CDR1 is MDHEN and CDR2 is SYDVKM. CDR3 residues: CASSLFSGGLGEQYF. CDR3 nucleotide sequence: TGTGCCAGCAGTTTATTTAGCGGGGGGCTAGGAGAGCAGTACTTC.

The chain is built from TRBV7-9 and TRBJ2-3, with a possible D match to TRBD2 (5 bases). The germline gives CDR1 SEHNR, CDR2 FQNEAQ (reference sequence). Trimming shortened V by 6 bases and J by 2 bases, and 15 bases separated the two germline ends. This CDR3 comprises 15 residues. The CDR3 nucleotides are TGTGCCAGCAGTCAATTTAGCGCGGTCACAGATACGCAGTATTTT. This encodes CASSQFSAVTDTQYF.

V usage is TRBV29-1 and J usage is TRBJ2-5, with TRBD2 identical over 12 bases. This CDR3 comprises 17 residues. CDR1 SQVTM and CDR2 ANQGSEA come from the germline V gene. V shed 6 bases and J 5 bases; nucleotides not matched to a gene: 16. The CDR3 spells CSVWAGASGGAGETQYF. The CDR3 coding sequence is TGCAGCGTCTGGGCCGGTGCTAGCGGGGGGGCTGGGGAGACCCAGTACTTC.

A few counts support this clone. The rearrangement links TRBV6-5 to TRBJ2-6, with D perhaps TRBD1 (5 bases). This CDR3 has 15 amino acids. Germline CDR1 MNHEY, CDR2 SVGAGI. V shed 2 bases and J shed 2 bases, with 7 bases lying between them. For the CDR3, the DNA is TGTGCCAGCAGTTACGGCAGGGCTGGGGCCAACGTCCTGACTTTC. Its protein is CASSYGRAGANVLTF.

The CDR3: CASSRDRVLGDTQYF. CDR3 bases: TGCGCCAGCAGCCGGGACAGGGTTTTGGGAGATACGCAGTATTTT. V gene TRBV4-1 combines with J gene TRBJ2-3; 9 bases line up with TRBD1. In germline, CDR1 is MGHRA, CDR2 YSYEKL. The CDR3 is 15 amino acids. V shed 4 bases, J shed 5 bases, and the junction held 7 bases outside the gene matches.

Turning to this clone: Mismatch with germline at one junction end may stem from a read error. The CDR3 sequence: CSSSQGQGWGYTF. The CDR3 coding sequence is TGTTCCAGCAGCCAGGGACAGGGTTGGGGCTACACCTTC. The chain has TRBV7-9 and TRBJ1-2; 9 nucleotides agree with TRBD1. The CDR3 totals 13 residues. Germline V gene lookup returns CDR1 SEHNR and CDR2 FQNEAQ (reference sequence). Full variable domain (rest looked up from reference TRBV7-9 and TRBJ1-2): DTGVSQNPRHKITKRGQNVTFRCDPISEHNRLYWYRQTLGQGPEFLTYFQNEAQLEKSRLLSDRFSAERPKGSFSTLEIQRTEQGDSAMYLCSSSQGQGWGYTFGSGTRLTVV.